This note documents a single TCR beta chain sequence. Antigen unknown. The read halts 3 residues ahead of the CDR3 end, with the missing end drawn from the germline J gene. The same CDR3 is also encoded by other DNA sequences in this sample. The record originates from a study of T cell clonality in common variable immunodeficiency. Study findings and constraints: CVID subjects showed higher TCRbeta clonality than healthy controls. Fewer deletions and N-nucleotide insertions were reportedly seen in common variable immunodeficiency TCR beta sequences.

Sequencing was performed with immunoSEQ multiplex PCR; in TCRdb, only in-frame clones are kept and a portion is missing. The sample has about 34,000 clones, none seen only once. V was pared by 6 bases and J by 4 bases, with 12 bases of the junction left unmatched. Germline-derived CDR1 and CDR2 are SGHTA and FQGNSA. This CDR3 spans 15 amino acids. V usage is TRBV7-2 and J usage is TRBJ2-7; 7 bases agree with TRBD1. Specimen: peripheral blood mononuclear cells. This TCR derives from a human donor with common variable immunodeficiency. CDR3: CASSSNPRQGYEQYF. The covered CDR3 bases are TGTGCCAGCAGTTCTAATCCCCGACAGGGTTACGAG. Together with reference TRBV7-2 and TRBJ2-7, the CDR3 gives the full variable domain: GAGVSQSPSNKVTEKGKDVELRCDPISGHTALYWYRQSLGQGLEFLIYFQGNSAPDKSGLPSDRFSAERTGGSVSTLTIQRTQQEDSAVYLCASSSNPRQGYEQYFGPGTRLTVT.